This record looks at one T cell receptor (beta chain) sequence and its context. Its matching antigen is unknown. Germline lookup yields CDR1 MNHNS and CDR2 SASEGT. The CDR3 length is 14 residues. The V and J ends lost 6 bases and 0 bases respectively, with 9 bases between them. These data are taken from a study of shared clonotypes between healthy human individuals. Study information: Each donor had three CD4 naive, three CD4 memory, two CD8 naive and one CD8 memory plate. Study results and limitations: Between four donors, naive CD4 clonotypes were shared at a level of around 5.1%.

Naive CD45RA+ and memory CD45RA-negative subsets were split from CD4+ cells. Genomic DNA from each subset was divided evenly over several immunoSEQ plates. TCRdb keeps only in-frame clones here, not all; method: immunoSEQ multiplex PCR. This table has about 2.4 million clones, more than 85% appearing once. The V and J genes are TRBV6-1 and TRBJ1-3; no clear D gene. This sequence was found in a man between 18 and 29 years old in good health. Some clones in this sample may be carry-over from other donors' samples. The sequencing sample was made of naive CD4+ T cells from PBMCs. Noted subset: CD45RA+ positively selected. The CDR3 here is CASSGLFSGNTIYF. The DNA for the CDR3 is TGTGCCAGCAGCGGGCTCTTCTCTGGAAACACCATATATTTT.